This T cell receptor (beta chain) was captured by sequencing in a study of blood T cells in healthy people across ages. The authors ran a second PCR of 7 to 11 cycles using a sample-barcoded 5' primer and a J-beta primer mix. TCRdb reprocessed the 5' RACE reads via MiXCR and lists one record per CDR3 protein. This sample yields about 1.6 million distinct CDR3 sequences, of which roughly a third are seen a single time; about 11% belongs to the top ten. The CDR3 consists of 14 residues. Trimming took 3 bases from V and 1 from J, leaving 7 bases between them. Germline CDR1 SGHVS, CDR2 FQNEAQ. This clonotype was seen a handful of times.

The chain links TRBV7-8 to TRBJ1-5, with unresolved D. This clonotype originated in a woman aged 25 to 39 in good health. Material: blood. CDR3 DNA sequence: TGTGCCAGCAGCTTCGCGGAGAGCAATCAGCCCCAGCATTTT. Amino acids: CASSFAESNQPQHF.